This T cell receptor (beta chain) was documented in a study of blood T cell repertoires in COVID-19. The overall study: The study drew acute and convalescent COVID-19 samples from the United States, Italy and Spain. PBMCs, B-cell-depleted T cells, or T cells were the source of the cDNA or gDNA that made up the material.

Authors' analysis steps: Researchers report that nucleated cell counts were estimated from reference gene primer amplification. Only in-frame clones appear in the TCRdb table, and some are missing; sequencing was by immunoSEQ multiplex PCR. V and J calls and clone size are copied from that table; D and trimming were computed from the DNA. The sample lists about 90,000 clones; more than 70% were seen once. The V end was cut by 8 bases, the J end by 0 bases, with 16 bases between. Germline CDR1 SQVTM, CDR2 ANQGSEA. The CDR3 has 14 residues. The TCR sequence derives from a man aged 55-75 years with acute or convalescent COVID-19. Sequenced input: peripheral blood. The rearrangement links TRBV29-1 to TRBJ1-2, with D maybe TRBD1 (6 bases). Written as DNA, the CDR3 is TGCAGCTTTAGGCGGACAGACTCTAACTATGGCTACACCTTC. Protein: CSFRRTDSNYGYTF.